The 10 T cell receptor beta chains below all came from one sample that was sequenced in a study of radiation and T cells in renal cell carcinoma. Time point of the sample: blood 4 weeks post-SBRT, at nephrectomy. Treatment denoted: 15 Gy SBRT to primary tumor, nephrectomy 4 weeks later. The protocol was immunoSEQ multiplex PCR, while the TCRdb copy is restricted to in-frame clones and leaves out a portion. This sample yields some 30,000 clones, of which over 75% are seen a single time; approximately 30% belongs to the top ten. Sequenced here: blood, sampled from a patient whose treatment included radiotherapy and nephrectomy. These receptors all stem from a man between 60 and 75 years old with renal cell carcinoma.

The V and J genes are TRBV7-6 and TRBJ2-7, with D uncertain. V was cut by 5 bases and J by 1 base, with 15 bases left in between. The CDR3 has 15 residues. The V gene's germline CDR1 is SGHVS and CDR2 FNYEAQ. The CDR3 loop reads CASSPGSPPSYEQYF. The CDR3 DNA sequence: TGTGCCAGCAGCCCCGGGTCCCCCCCTTCCTACGAGCAGTACTTC.

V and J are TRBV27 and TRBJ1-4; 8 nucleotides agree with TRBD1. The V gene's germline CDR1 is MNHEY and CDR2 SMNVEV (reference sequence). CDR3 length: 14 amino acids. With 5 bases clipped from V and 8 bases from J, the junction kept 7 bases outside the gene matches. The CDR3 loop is CASSHDRGWEKLFF. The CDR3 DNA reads TGTGCCAGCAGTCACGACAGGGGTTGGGAAAAACTGTTTTTT. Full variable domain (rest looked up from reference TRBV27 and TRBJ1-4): EAQVTQNPRYLITVTGKKLTVTCSQNMNHEYMSWYRQDPGLGLRQIYYSMNVEVTDKGDVPEGYKVSRKEKRNFPLILESPSPNQTSLYFCASSHDRGWEKLFFGSGTQLSVL.

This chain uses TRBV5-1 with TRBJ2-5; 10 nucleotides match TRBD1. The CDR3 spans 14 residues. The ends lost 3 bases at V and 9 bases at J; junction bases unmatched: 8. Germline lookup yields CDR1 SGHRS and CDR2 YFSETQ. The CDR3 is CASSWGTGAPAQYF. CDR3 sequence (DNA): TGCGCCAGCAGCTGGGGGACAGGGGCCCCCGCCCAGTACTTC.

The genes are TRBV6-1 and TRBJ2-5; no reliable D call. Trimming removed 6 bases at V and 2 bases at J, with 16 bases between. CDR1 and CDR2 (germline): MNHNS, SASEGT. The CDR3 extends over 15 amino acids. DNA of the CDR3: TGTGCCAGCAGCCAAGGCAACAGCGAGCAAGAGACCCAGTACTTC. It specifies CASSQGNSEQETQYF.

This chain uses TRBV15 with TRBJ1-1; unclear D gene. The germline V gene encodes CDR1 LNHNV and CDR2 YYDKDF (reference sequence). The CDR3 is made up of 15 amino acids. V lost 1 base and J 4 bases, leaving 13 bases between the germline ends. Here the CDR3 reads CATSRVVGSGTEAFF. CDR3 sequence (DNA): TGTGCCACCAGCAGAGTGGTGGGGAGCGGCACTGAAGCTTTCTTT.

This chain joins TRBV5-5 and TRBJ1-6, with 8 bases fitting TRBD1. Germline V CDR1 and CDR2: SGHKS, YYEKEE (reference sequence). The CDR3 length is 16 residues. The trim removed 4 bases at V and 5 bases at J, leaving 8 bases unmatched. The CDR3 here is CASSPTGDRNNSPLHF. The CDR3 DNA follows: TGTGCCAGCAGCCCGACAGGGGACAGGAATAATTCACCCCTCCACTTT.

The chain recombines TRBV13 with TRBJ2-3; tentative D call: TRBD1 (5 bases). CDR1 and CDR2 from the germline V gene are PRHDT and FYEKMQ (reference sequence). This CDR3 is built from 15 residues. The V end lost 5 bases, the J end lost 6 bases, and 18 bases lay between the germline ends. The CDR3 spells CASSGSRGWMDTQYF. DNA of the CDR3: TGTGCCAGCAGCGGTTCAAGGGGCTGGATGGATACGCAGTATTTT.

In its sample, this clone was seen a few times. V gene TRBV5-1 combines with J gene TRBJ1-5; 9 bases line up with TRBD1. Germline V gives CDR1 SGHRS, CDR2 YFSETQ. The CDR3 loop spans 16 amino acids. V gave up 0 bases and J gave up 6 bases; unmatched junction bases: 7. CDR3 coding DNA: TGCGCCAGCAGCTTGGACGGGACAGGGTATGGTCAGCCCCAGCATTTT. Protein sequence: CASSLDGTGYGQPQHF. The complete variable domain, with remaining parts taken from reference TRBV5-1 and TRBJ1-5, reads KAGVTQTPRYLIKTRGQQVTLSCSPISGHRSVSWYQQTPGQGLQFLFEYFSETQRNKGNFPGRFSGRQFSNSRSEMNVSTLELGDSALYLCASSLDGTGYGQPQHFGDGTRLSIL.

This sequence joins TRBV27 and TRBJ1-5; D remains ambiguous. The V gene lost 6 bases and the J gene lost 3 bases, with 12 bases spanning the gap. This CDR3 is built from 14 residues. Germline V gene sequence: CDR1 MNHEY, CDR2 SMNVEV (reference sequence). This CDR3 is CASSTDGVNQPQHF. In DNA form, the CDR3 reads TGTGCCAGCAGCACAGACGGAGTCAATCAGCCCCAGCATTTT.

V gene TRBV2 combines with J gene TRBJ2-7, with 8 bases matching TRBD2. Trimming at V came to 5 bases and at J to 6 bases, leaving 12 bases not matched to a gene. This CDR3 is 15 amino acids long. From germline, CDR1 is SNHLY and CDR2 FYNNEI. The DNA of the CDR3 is TGTGCCAGCAGTATGAGCGGGAGTTCTCGACTCGAGCAGTACTTC. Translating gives CASSMSGSSRLEQYF.